This T cell receptor beta chain was identified during a study of cytomegalovirus exposure and HLA in healthy donors. The CDR3 runs to 17 residues. V shed 1 base and J shed 5 bases, with 21 bases lying between them. Per germline, CDR1 KGHSH and CDR2 LQKENI. The PCR contained 60 Vbeta and 13 Jbeta primers. Only in-frame clones appear in the TCRdb table, and some are missing; sequencing was by immunoSEQ multiplex PCR. Counted here are roughly 180,000 clones, approximately 86% occurring once; the ten biggest clones make up approximately 1.5%. The sequenced sample was PBMCs. The TCR originated in a male donor in good health and CMV-seronegative. This chain connects TRBV18 to TRBJ2-7; perhaps TRBD2 as D (5 bases). The CDR3 nucleotides are TGTGCCAGCTCACCACTGGGCAAAAATTCGGGGAGAAACGAGCAGTACTTC. Translated: CASSPLGKNSGRNEQYF.